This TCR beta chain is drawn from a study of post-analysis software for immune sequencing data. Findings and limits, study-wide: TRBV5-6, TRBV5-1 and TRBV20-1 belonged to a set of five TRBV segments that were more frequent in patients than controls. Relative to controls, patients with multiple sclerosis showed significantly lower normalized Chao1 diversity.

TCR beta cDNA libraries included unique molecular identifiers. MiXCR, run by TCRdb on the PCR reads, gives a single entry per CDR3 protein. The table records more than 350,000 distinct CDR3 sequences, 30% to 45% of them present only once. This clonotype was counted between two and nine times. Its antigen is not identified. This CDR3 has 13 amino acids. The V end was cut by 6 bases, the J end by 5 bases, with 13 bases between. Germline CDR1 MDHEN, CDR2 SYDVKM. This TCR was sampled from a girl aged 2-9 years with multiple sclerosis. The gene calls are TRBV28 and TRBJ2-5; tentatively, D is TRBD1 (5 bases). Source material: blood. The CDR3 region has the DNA TGTGCCAGCAGGGCAGGGTTCCCGGAGACCCAGTACTTC. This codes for CASRAGFPETQYF.